This T cell receptor beta chain was sequenced in a study of shared clonotypes between healthy human individuals. The V and J ends lost 1 base and 8 bases respectively, with 6 bases between them. CDR3 length: 11 residues. From germline, CDR1 is SGHDT and CDR2 YYEEEE. Profiled with immunoSEQ multiplex PCR; TCRdb holds only in-frame clones, not every one. The table has roughly 1,600,000 clones, around 98.5% seen once. The chain is built from TRBV5-6 and TRBJ1-1; D remains ambiguous. The origin of this receptor is a man aged 25-45 years in good health. The sample was naive CD4+ T cells sorted from blood. As for subset: CD45RA+ positively selected. CDR3 coding DNA: TGTGCCAGCAGCTTGAATGGGGAAGCTTTCTTT. Translated: CASSLNGEAFF.